A few counts support the clone carrying this T cell receptor beta chain. These data are taken from a study of blood T cell repertoires in COVID-19. Study summary: Sources were T cells, B-cell-depleted T cells, or PBMCs; the material itself was cDNA or gDNA.

This study enrolled people aged 18 to 89 from about two dozen US geographic areas. The V gene lost 3 bases and the J gene lost 4 bases, with 12 bases spanning the gap. The CDR3 totals 14 residues. Germline loops: CDR1 LGHNT, CDR2 FRNRAP. Per the original data handling: Estimates of nucleated cell counts were drawn from the amplification of reference gene primers. Assay: immunoSEQ multiplex PCR; the TCRdb copy retains only in-frame clones and omits some. The DNA gave D and trimming, while V, J and clone size come from that table. Of approximately 450,000 clones in the sample, nearly 90% are singletons; the top ten hold under 2%.

This TCR derives from a woman between 18 and 29 years old with acute COVID-19. The sample consisted of PBMCs or T cells enriched from blood (not recorded which). The V gene is TRBV12-5, the J gene TRBJ1-2; perhaps TRBD1 as D (5 bases). In DNA form, the CDR3 reads TGTGCTAGTGGTTTAGCCGGGACTTCCTATGGCTACACCTTC. It is translated as CASGLAGTSYGYTF.